The source of this TCR beta chain is a study of regulatory T cells in long-lasting Graves disease (dated by TCRdb to the early 2020s). General notes on the study: In the newly diagnosed Graves' disease group, patients had been taking antithyroid drugs for less than 3 months. Peripheral blood TCR sequencing and RNA sequencing compared persistent Graves' disease patients with newly diagnosed Graves' disease patients. The study was conducted in China and was registered as a clinical trial. A total of around 35 samples underwent TCR sequencing: 13 from persistent and 20 from newly diagnosed Graves' disease patients.

The V and J ends are trimmed by 2 bases and 5 bases, leaving 15 bases between them. The CDR3 starts with the cysteine, ends with the phenylalanine, and has 15 residues. CDR3 DNA only is kept here, 45 bases in frame from base 1. CDR1 is given as MNHEY and CDR2 as SVGAGI, both from the germline V gene. Library preparation was by multiplex PCR. The instrument given in TCRdb is Illumina HiSeq 4000. CDR3 regions were amplified by Arm-PCR with iRepertoire HTBI primers to construct TCR beta libraries. Before sequencing, the PCR products underwent gel purification. The published analysis was carried out like this. Gene usage analysis of CDR3 amino acid clonotypes relied on the 62 TRBV and about 15 TRBJ segments identified across samples. COPE and FqMerger were used to merge the filtered high-quality paired reads into contigs. Contigs were aligned with BLAST to IMGT TRBV, TRBD and TRBJ reference genes, and CDR3 was defined per IMGT. Any clonotype with a frequency above 0.1% was counted as a highly expanded clone. Shannon entropy served as the measure of repertoire diversity, while the Gini coefficient captured V-J evenness. Public clonotypes were defined as clonotypes shared by more than one individual. TCRdb cleaned the public reads at Q25 with fastp, built clones with MiXCR and kept in-frame beta chains. CDR3 protein duplicates are merged, each entry listing the most common genes and DNA. The authors' filters were not applied to this entry. The sample table lists some 490,000 distinct CDR3 sequences, around 12% of them with a count of one. The ten largest make up roughly 9.3% of the sample.

This clonotype was counted many times. This receptor's antigen is unknown. The record has no base qualities; no much larger clone is one base away. The study at large found these results: As a limitation, the authors acknowledged that the small sample size may reduce accuracy. More public clonotypes were shared among persistent patients (roughly 2,700) than among newly diagnosed patients (966). Only the TCR beta chain was sequenced and analyzed. Persistent disease showed preferential use of TRBV28, TRBJ1-2 and TRBJ2-5, whereas newly diagnosed disease favored TRBV20-1 and TRBJ2-1. Compared with newly diagnosed patients, patients with persistent Graves' disease had lower TCR Shannon entropy and fewer highly expanded clones, which suggests clonal expansion. Only peripheral blood was studied, because thyroid tissue, the primary lesion, was inaccessible.

The sample's time point label, decoded: newly diagnosed GD, antithyroid drugs for less than 3 months. For both TCR sequencing and RNA sequencing, RNA was extracted from PBMCs using TRIzol. The diagnosis of Graves' disease was made according to American Thyroid Association guidelines. The patients came from an endocrinology department in Xi'an, China. From each patient, around 9.3 milliliters of peripheral blood was collected into an EDTA anticoagulant tube. Ficoll Paque Plus density gradient separation was used to isolate PBMCs, and no additional T cell sorting was done. An Agilent 2100 Bioanalyzer and agarose gel were used to assess RNA quality, and a NanoDrop 2000 was used to measure RNA concentration. The sample was also linked to a second study, of T cells in Graves' hyperthyroidism and ophthalmopathy. From that second study: Stable Graves' hyperthyroidism was defined as the absence of progression to ophthalmopathy over 18 months of follow-up. Hyperthyroidism patients were newly diagnosed, had a disease duration of under 2 months, and were aged 18 to 65 years. Any patient with an uncontrolled infection, another autoimmune disease, pregnancy or lactation was excluded. Diagnoses relied on clinical symptoms, serum thyroxine and TRAb, thyroid ultrasound and orbital computed tomography. For the first round of RT-PCR on the TCR CDR3, the HTBI primer set was used together with the Qiagen OneStep RT-PCR kit. Blood samples also contained most of the expanded thyroid clonotypes (frequency above 0.001), which suggests that blood repertoires may reflect thyroid immune responses. A 13 V-J signature model separated ophthalmopathy from stable hyperthyroidism, with approximately 86% sensitivity and around 84% specificity in cross-validation and 80%/75% in testing. During validation, the model predicted progression to ophthalmopathy a median of around six months ahead of onset, with around 70% sensitivity and roughly 75% specificity. A discovery cohort of 95 to 100 patients, roughly 45 with Graves' ophthalmopathy and over 55 with stable Graves' hyperthyroidism, was used to find distinguishing TCR V-J signatures. Prospective prediction of ophthalmopathy was tested in an independent validation cohort of approximately 19 hyperthyroidism patients and 15 to 17 patients who later progressed to ophthalmopathy. The approximately 90 discovery patients were divided at random into training and test sets in a 7:3 ratio. In over five Graves' hyperthyroidism patients, the study also compared T-cell repertoires from thyroid tissue with T-cell repertoires from blood. After sampling, hyperthyroidism patients received methimazole starting at 30 mg daily, and ophthalmopathy patients received high-dose intravenous methylprednisolone. The libraries were constructed in a second round of multiplex PCR and then size-selected and purified. Libraries were sequenced paired-end with 100 bp reads on an Illumina HiSeq2000. SOAPnuke was used to process the raw data, removing reads that contained adapters or uncalled bases, had a mean Phred below 15, or lacked an exact match to the constant primer or identifier. COPE v1.2.5 was used to merge high-quality paired reads, and clonotypes were defined as unique nucleotide sequences. MiTCR v1.1 was used to align the clonotypes against IMGT TRBV, TRBD and TRBJ reference segments. The analysis included only V-J combinations with a frequency above 0.0001, which together covered around 99% of the repertoires. The TCS score was defined as F50 (clonal expansion) divided by E x V (chaos), with BLOSUM62-based TCRdist calculated between CDR3 peptides within each V-J. Welch's t-statistics and random forest reduced several hundred V-J features to 10 to 15, which were used in a naive Bayes classifier (R e1071). No statistical method was used to set the sample size in advance, and investigators knew the group allocation. The paper reports TCR Vbeta CDR3 sequencing of some 140 peripheral blood samples: fewer than 50 ophthalmopathy, under 80 hyperthyroidism and approximately 17 progressor patients.

This TCR was sampled from a woman aged 30 to 39 with Graves disease. Donor details come from another sample of the same person, matched by shared clones. Sequencing used peripheral blood mononuclear cells (PBMCs), obtained at new diagnosis, from a patient treated with antithyroid drugs. This sequence uses TRBV6-5 and TRBJ1-2; TRBD1 is possibly the D segment (5 matching bases). The CDR3 has the sequence CASSYDSRTLYGYTF. The nucleotide sequence is given as TGTGCCAGCAGTTACGACAGTCGGACACTATATGGCTACACCTTC.